These 5 T cell receptor beta chains originate from one sample sequenced in a study of identical twins. TCRdb fed the 5' RACE reads into MiXCR, producing one record per CDR3 protein. The sample holds hundreds of thousands of distinct CDR3 sequences; 9% to 15% are singletons and the top ten take around 1.6%. These data were also reused for a study on yellow fever vaccine responses in identical twins.

Sequencing was performed on PBMCs. These receptors originate from a woman aged 18-29 years in good health.

The chain links TRBV12-3 or TRBV12-4 to TRBJ1-6; TRBD1 matches 7 bases. The CDR3 consists of 15 residues. The V segment lost 5 bases and the J segment 3 bases; nucleotides outside the gene matches: 4. CDR3 residues: CASSLGQSYNSPLHF. CDR3 in DNA: TGTGCCAGCAGTCTGGGACAGAGCTATAATTCACCCCTCCACTTT.

This clonotype was detected many times. The rearrangement uses TRBV5-5 and TRBJ2-3; the D is unclear. Germline V CDR1 and CDR2: SGHKS, YYEKEE (reference sequence). Trimming stripped 4 bases from V and 3 bases from J, with 9 bases between. CDR3 length: 13 residues. CDR3: CASSPVVTDTQYF. DNA for the CDR3: TGTGCCAGCAGCCCAGTAGTGACAGATACGCAGTATTTT. Full variable domain (rest looked up from reference TRBV5-5 and TRBJ2-3): DAGVTQSPTHLIKTRGQQVTLRCSPISGHKSVSWYQQVLGQGPQFIFQYYEKEERGRGNFPDRFSARQFPNYSSELNVNALLLGDSALYLCASSPVVTDTQYFGPGTRLTVL.

The chain links TRBV5-1 to TRBJ2-1; the match to TRBD2 covers 10 bases. This CDR3 has 17 residues. Trimming cost V 0 bases and J 0 bases; bases outside gene matches: 3. Germline values: CDR1 SGHRS, CDR2 YFSETQ. This chain's CDR3 is CASSLGSGRASYNEQFF. CDR3 sequence (DNA): TGCGCCAGCAGCTTGGGGAGCGGGAGGGCCTCCTACAATGAGCAGTTCTTC.

There are many counts of this clonotype. This chain links TRBV7-9 with TRBJ1-1; D is undetermined. This CDR3 has 14 amino acids. Trimming pared 1 base from V and 1 base from J, leaving 7 bases between. CDR1 and CDR2 from the germline V gene are SEHNR and FQNEAQ (reference sequence). The CDR3 DNA follows: TGTGCCAGCAGCTTAGGGGCTCAGAACACTGAAGCTTTCTTT. It specifies CASSLGAQNTEAFF.

As DNA, the CDR3 is TGCGCCAGCAGCCAAGGTCCCGGGTTGGGGGAGCAGTACTTC. Translated, it gives CASSQGPGLGEQYF. This rearrangement joins TRBV4-1 to TRBJ2-7; D is unclear. Per the germline V gene, CDR1 is MGHRA and CDR2 is YSYEKL. The CDR3 is 14 amino acids. The V and J ends lost 1 base and 7 bases respectively, with 14 bases between them.